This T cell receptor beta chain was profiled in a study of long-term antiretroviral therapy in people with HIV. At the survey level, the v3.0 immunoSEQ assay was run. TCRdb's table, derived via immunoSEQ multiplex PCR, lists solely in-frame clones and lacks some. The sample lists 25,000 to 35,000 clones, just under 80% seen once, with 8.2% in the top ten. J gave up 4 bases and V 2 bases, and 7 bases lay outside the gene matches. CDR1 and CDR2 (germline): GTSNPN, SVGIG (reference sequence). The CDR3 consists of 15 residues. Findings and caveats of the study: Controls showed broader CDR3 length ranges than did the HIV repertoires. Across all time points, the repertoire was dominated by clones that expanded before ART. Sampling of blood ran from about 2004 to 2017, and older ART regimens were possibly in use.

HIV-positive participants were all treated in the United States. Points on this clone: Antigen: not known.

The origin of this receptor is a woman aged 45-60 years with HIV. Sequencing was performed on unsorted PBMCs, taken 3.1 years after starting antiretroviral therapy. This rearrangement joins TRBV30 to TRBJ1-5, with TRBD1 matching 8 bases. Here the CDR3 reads CAWSYGTGVNQPQHF. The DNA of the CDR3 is TGTGCCTGGAGTTACGGGACAGGAGTTAATCAGCCCCAGCATTTT.